Listed below are T cell receptor beta chains from one sample, sequenced in a study of T-cell memory formation after mild COVID-19. TCRdb ran MiXCR on the 5' RACE reads and lists one entry per CDR3 protein. The data hold around 150,000 distinct CDR3 sequences, with 31% observed a single time. Sequenced material: PBMCs or a T cell subset sorted from them (not recorded which). Receptors originate from an adult woman who had mild COVID-19 (a few samples of this study predate the infection). Cell type and time point are not known. Both conserved end residues are trimmed from each CDR3. The order of the fields is J gene, V gene, CDR3 protein.

>TRBJ2-1|TRBV7-9
ASSPRTNEQF
>TRBJ2-5|TRBV5-6
ASSLRTSGYEETQY
>TRBJ2-2|TRBV11-2
ASSWTGELF
>TRBJ2-1|TRBV24-1
ATSGWGQQAEQF
>TRBJ1-1|TRBV18
ASSPGTPGTEAF
>TRBJ2-7|TRBV6-2/TRBV6-3
ASRLGGKQY
>TRBJ2-2|TRBV7-3
ASSFGLAGTGELF
>TRBJ2-5|TRBV20-1
STQRGFSGSTH
>TRBJ2-7|TRBV28
ASSLRPQY
>TRBJ2-3|TRBV10-3
ATGQGAEDTQY
>TRBJ1-2|TRBV3-1
ASSQEATGAYYGYT
>TRBJ2-1|TRBV6-2/TRBV6-3
ASLSGLGREQF
>TRBJ2-7|TRBV7-3
ASSTGTGALDEQY
>TRBJ2-5|TRBV14
ASSPRPRQETQY
>TRBJ2-1|TRBV2
ASREQGKRGNEQF
>TRBJ2-1|TRBV6-2/TRBV6-3
ASRMRGGEF
>TRBJ1-1|TRBV2
ASSETGTGLNTEAF
>TRBJ1-2|TRBV4-1
ASSQVVGESYGYT
>TRBJ2-5|TRBV10-2
ASKRGVVETQY
>TRBJ2-2|TRBV12-3/TRBV12-4
ASSLALDSQTTRELF
>TRBJ2-1|TRBV18
ASSLPDSNEQF
>TRBJ2-1|TRBV7-8
ASSLWEGTAGYNEQF
>TRBJ2-5|TRBV18
ASSRLRGQETQY
>TRBJ2-2|TRBV5-6
ASSPRPQPLGLGTGELF
>TRBJ2-1|TRBV2
ASFTGAAVSYNEQF
>TRBJ2-5|TRBV5-6
ASSFRTVSQETQY
>TRBJ1-2|TRBV11-3
ATSGGYYGYT
>TRBJ2-5|TRBV7-2
ASSLDSSGSLETQY
>TRBJ2-3|TRBV20-1
SVSDRARGPTDTQY
>TRBJ2-1|TRBV18
ASSPPTLGSYNEQF
>TRBJ1-1|TRBV7-8
ASSLPLTGGKTEAF
>TRBJ1-1|TRBV6-5
ASAYSHETGGTEAF
>TRBJ2-3|TRBV7-3
ASSHTGSADTQY
>TRBJ2-2|TRBV4-3
ASSQATGTRPGELF
>TRBJ2-5|TRBV5-1
ASSPGGWETQY
>TRBJ2-5|TRBV7-9
ASSSGLVGKETQY
>TRBJ1-2|TRBV29-1
SVGSGQGDGYT
>TRBJ1-5|TRBV5-6
ASSLGWQGGNQPQH
>TRBJ2-7|TRBV29-1
SVASDLYEQY